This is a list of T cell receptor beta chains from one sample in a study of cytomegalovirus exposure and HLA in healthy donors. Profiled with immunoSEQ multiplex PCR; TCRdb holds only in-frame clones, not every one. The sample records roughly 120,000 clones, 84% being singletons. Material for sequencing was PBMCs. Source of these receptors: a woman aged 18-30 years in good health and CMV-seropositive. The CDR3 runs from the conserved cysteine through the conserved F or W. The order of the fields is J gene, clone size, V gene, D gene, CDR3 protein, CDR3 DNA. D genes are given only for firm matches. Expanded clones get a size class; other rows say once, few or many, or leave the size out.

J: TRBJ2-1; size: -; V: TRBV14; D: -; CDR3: CASSHSYNEQFF; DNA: TGTGCCAGCAGTCACTCCTACAATGAGCAGTTCTTC
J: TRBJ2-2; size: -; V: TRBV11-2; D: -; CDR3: CASSAHGGELFF; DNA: TGTGCCAGCAGCGCACATGGCGGGGAGCTGTTTTTT
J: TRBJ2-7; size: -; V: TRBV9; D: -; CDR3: CASSVGADYEQYF; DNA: TGTGCCAGCAGCGTAGGGGCCGACTACGAGCAGTACTTC
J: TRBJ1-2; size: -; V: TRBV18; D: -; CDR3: CASSPGGAASYGYTF; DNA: TGTGCCAGCTCACCGGGGGGGGCAGCTTCCTATGGCTACACCTTC
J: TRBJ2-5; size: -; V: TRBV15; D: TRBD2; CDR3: CATSITSGMWETQYF; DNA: TGTGCCACCAGCATTACTAGCGGCATGTGGGAGACCCAGTACTTC
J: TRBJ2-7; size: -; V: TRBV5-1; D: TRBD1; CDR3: CASSGQGYEQYF; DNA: TGCGCCAGCAGCGGACAGGGGTACGAGCAGTACTTC
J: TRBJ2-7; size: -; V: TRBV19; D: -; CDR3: CASSQAPGVEQYF; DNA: TGTGCCAGTAGTCAGGCACCAGGGGTCGAGCAGTACTTC
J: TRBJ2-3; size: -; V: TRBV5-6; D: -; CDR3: CASSLSGGNTDTQYF; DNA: TGTGCCAGCAGCTTGTCCGGGGGTAACACAGATACGCAGTATTTT
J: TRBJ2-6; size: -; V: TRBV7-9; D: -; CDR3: CSSSRGRGSSGANVLTF; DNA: TGTTCCAGCAGCCGAGGACGGGGAAGCTCTGGGGCCAACGTCCTGACTTTC
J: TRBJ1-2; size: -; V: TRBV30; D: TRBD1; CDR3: CAWRTGEGYGYTF; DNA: TGTGCCTGGAGGACAGGGGAAGGCTATGGCTACACCTTC
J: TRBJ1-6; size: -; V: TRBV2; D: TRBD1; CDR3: CATTRDRGSSPLHF; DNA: TGTGCCACAACGAGGGACAGGGGTAGTTCACCCCTCCACTTT
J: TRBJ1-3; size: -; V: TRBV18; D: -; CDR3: CASSIDSSGNTIYF; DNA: TGTGCCAGCTCGATAGACAGCTCTGGAAACACCATATATTTT
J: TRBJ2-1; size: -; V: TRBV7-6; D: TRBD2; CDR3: CASSSPTSGGAPEQFF; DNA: TGTGCCAGCAGCTCCCCTACCAGCGGGGGGGCCCCTGAGCAGTTCTTC
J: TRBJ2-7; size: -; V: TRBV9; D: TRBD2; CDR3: CASSVQPGLAGGPVGGEQYF; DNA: TGTGCCAGCAGCGTACAACCGGGACTAGCGGGGGGACCGGTCGGGGGGGAGCAGTACTTC
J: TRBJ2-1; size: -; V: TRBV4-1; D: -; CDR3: CASSQDWGGAGPEQFF; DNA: TGCGCCAGCAGCCAAGATTGGGGGGGGGCGGGGCCTGAGCAGTTCTTC
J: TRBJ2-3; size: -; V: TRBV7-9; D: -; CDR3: CASSSPPGSRGASDTQYF; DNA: TGTGCCAGCAGCTCCCCCCCTGGAAGTAGGGGTGCATCAGATACGCAGTATTTT
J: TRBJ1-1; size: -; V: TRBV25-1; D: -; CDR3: CASSDSSMNTEAFF; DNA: TGTGCCAGCAGTGATTCAAGCATGAACACTGAAGCTTTCTTT
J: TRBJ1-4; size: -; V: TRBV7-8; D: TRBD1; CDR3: CASSPPARGSATNEKLFF; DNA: TGTGCCAGCAGCCCCCCGGCCAGGGGGAGCGCAACTAATGAAAAACTGTTTTTT
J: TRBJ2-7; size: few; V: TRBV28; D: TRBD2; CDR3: CASSPGGGVYEQYF; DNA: TGTGCCAGCAGTCCGGGCGGGGGGGTTTACGAGCAGTACTTC
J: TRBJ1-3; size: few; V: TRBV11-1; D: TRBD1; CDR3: CASSPRGLYGNTIYF; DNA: TGTGCCAGCAGCCCCAGGGGGCTCTACGGAAACACCATATATTTT
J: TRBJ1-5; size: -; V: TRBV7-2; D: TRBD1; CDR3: CASSPDRGLQPQHF; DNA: TGTGCCAGCAGCCCGGACAGGGGGTTACAGCCCCAGCATTTT
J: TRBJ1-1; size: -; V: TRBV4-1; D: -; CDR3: CASSQTGLNTEAFF; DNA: TGCGCCAGCAGCCAGACAGGCCTAAACACTGAAGCTTTCTTT
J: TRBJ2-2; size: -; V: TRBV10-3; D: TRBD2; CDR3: CAISGILAGTVQSGELFF; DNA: TGTGCCATCAGCGGGATATTAGCGGGGACGGTCCAGAGCGGGGAGCTGTTTTTT
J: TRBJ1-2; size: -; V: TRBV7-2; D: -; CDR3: CASSLTLDRGDGYTF; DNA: TGTGCCAGCAGCTTGACCCTAGACCGCGGAGATGGCTACACCTTC
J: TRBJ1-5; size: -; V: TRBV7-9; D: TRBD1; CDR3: CASSFRGENQPQHF; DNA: TGTGCCAGCAGCTTCAGGGGGGAGAATCAGCCCCAGCATTTT
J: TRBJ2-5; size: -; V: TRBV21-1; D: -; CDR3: CANLGQVNHHKTQYF; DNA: TGTGCCAACCTGGGACAGGTAAACCACCACAAGACCCAGTACTTC
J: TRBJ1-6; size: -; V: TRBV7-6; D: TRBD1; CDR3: CASSIQDRGTPLHF; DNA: TGTGCCAGCAGCATTCAGGACAGGGGGACACCCCTCCACTTT
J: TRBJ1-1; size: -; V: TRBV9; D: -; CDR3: CASSPFRGGKNTEAFF; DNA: TGTGCCAGCAGCCCCTTTAGGGGGGGAAAGAACACTGAAGCTTTCTTT
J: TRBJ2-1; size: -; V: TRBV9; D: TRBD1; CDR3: CASSVSTGTGNEQFF; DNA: TGTGCCAGCAGCGTATCGACCGGGACAGGGAATGAGCAGTTCTTC
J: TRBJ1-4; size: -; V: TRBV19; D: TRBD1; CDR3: CASGDRGATNEKLFF; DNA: TGTGCATCGGGGGACAGGGGAGCAACTAATGAAAAACTGTTTTTT
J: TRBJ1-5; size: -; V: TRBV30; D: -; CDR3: CAWSTGSHSNQPQHF; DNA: TGTGCCTGGAGTACGGGGTCTCATAGCAATCAGCCCCAGCATTTT
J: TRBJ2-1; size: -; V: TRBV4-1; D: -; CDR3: CASSLTQLALSYNEQFF; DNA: TGCGCCAGCAGCCTGACCCAACTAGCTCTATCCTACAATGAGCAGTTCTTC
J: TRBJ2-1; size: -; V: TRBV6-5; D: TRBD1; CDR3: CASSRDRESYNEQFF; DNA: TGTGCCAGCTCTAGGGACAGGGAGTCCTACAATGAGCAGTTCTTC
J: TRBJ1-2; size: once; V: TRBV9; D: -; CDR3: CASSLTQAGLGGYTF; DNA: TGTGCCAGCAGCCTTACCCAGGCGGGGTTAGGAGGCTACACCTTC
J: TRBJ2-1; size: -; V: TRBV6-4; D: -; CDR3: CASSPDSYNEQLF; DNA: TGTGCCAGCAGTCCAGACTCCTACAATGAGCAGCTCTTC
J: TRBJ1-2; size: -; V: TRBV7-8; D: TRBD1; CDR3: CASSPTGTGNYGYTF; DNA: TGTGCCAGCAGCCCTACCGGGACAGGCAACTATGGCTACACCTTC
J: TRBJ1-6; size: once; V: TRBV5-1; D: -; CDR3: CASSLAGQGSSPLHF; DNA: TGCGCCAGCAGCTTGGCCGGGCAGGGTAGTTCACCCCTCCACTTT
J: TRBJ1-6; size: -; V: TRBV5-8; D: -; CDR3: CASSFNGQVLSSYNSPLHF; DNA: TGTGCCAGCAGCTTCAATGGCCAGGTCCTCAGCTCCTATAATTCACCCCTCCACTTT
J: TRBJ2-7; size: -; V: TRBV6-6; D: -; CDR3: CASRVTQGPWGEQYF; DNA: TGTGCCAGCAGAGTTACACAGGGACCTTGGGGTGAGCAGTACTTC
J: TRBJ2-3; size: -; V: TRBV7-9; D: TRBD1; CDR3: CASTPWPGTGGTDTQYF; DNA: TGTGCCAGCACCCCTTGGCCGGGGACAGGGGGGACAGATACGCAGTATTTT
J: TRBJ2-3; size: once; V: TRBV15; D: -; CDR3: CATGYKSGQGFKDTQYF; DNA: TGTGCCACTGGATATAAATCGGGGCAGGGGTTTAAGGATACGCAGTATTTT
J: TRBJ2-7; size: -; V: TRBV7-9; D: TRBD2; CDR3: CASGSGANEQYF; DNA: TGTGCCAGCGGCAGCGGGGCTAACGAGCAGTACTTC
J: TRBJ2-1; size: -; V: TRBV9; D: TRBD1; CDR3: CASSAGQEYNEQFF; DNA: TGTGCCAGCAGTGCGGGACAGGAGTACAATGAGCAGTTCTTC
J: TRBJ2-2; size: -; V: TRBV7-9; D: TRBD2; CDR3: CSSSLAGGPGELFF; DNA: TGTTCCAGCAGCTTAGCGGGGGGGCCCGGGGAGCTGTTTTTT
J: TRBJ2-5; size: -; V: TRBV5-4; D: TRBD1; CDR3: CASSLGGDSQETQYF; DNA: TGTGCCAGCAGCTTGGGTGGGGACAGTCAAGAGACCCAGTACTTC
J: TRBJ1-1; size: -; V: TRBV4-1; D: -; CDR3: CASSQEKGAMNTEAFF; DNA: TGCGCCAGCAGCCAAGAAAAAGGGGCCATGAACACTGAAGCTTTCTTT
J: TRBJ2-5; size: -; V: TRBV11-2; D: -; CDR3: CASSPTLGETQYF; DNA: TGTGCCAGCAGCCCGACACTAGGGGAGACCCAGTACTTC
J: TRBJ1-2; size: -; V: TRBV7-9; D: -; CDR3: CASSSYEGGYGYTF; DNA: TGTGCCAGCAGCTCCTATGAGGGTGGATATGGCTACACCTTC
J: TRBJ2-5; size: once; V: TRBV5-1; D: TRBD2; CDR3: CASSSSGGSKETQYF; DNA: TGCGCCAGCAGCTCCAGCGGGGGGTCAAAAGAGACCCAGTACTTC
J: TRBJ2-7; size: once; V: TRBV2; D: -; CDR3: CASNFRDFLRLPYF; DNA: TGTGCCAGCAATTTCAGGGACTTCTTAAGGTTACCGTACTTC
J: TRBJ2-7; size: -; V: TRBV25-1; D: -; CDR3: CASSSQVLSSYEQYF; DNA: TGTGCCAGCAGTAGTCAGGTTCTGAGTTCCTACGAGCAGTACTTC
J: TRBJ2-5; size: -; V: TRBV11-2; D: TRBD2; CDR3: CASSLDWGGLETQYF; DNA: TGTGCCAGCAGCTTAGATTGGGGGGGGTTGGAGACCCAGTACTTC
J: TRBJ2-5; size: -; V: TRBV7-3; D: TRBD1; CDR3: CASSQQGAGEQYF; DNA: TGTGCCAGCAGTCAACAGGGGGCGGGAGAGCAGTACTTC
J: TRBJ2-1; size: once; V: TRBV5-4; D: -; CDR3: CASSPYAPTSGNEQFF; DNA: TGTGCCAGCAGCCCATATGCCCCTACCTCTGGCAATGAGCAGTTCTTC
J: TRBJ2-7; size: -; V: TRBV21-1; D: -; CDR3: CASRTDRGYEQYF; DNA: TGTGCCAGCAGGACGGACAGGGGATACGAGCAGTACTTC
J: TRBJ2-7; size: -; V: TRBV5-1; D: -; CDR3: CASNRGGGGDEQYF; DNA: TGCGCCAGCAACCGGGGCGGAGGCGGGGACGAGCAGTACTTC
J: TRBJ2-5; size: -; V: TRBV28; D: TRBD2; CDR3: CASRAVLGGQETQYF; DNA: TGTGCCAGCAGGGCGGTGTTGGGGGGGCAAGAGACCCAGTACTTC
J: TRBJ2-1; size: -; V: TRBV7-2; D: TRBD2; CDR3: CASSLEGTRGSGYSNEQFF; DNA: TGTGCCAGCAGCTTAGAAGGGACTAGAGGATCCGGATATAGCAATGAGCAGTTCTTC
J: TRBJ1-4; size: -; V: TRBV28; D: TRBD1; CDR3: CASTRQGADEKLFF; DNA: TGTGCCAGCACCAGACAGGGGGCGGATGAAAAACTGTTTTTT
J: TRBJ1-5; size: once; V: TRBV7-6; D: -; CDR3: CASSSVPGVKGNQPQHF; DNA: TGTGCCAGCAGCTCAGTCCCAGGGGTCAAGGGCAATCAGCCCCAGCATTTT